Detailed here is one TCR beta chain. As yet, its antigen is unknown. Sequenced by immunoSEQ multiplex PCR; TCRdb stores in-frame clones only, minus some. The sample consists of about 79,000 clones, more than 70% of them appearing once. This sample stems from a study of T cell responses to AZD1222 COVID-19 vaccine. Study details: Second doses that came at about 4 or about 12 weeks were put together. General observations from the study: Clonal diversity may have been underestimated, and the donors were mostly white British, with more females than males. The peak T cell response came first, and repertoires were sampled only after it.

Germline assignment: CDR1 MGHRA and CDR2 YSYEKL. V gave up 2 bases and J gave up 2 bases, with 1 base separating them. The CDR3 is 12 residues long. This rearrangement joins TRBV4-1 to TRBJ2-1, with no clear D. This TCR came from an adult in good health. Sequencing used peripheral blood, obtained on day 0 of AZD1222 vaccination. In DNA form, the CDR3 reads TGCGCCAGCAGCCAAACCTACAATGAGCAGTTCTTC. It encodes CASSQTYNEQFF.